This T cell receptor beta chain was sequenced in a study of T-cell memory formation after mild COVID-19. Study-level points and caveats: Certain responding clones were present in pre-infection memory, suggesting participation of cross-reactive memory. Among clones contracting day 15 to 85, CD4/CD8 was balanced, whereas later expanders leaned CD4+.

CDR3 length equals 14 residues. Per germline, CDR1 SGHTA and CDR2 FQGNSA. Trimming at V came to 5 bases and at J to 3 bases, leaving 4 bases not matched to a gene. The 5'RACE method, run with constant-segment primers, produced TCR alpha and TCR beta cDNA libraries (carrying sample barcodes and UMIs). One entry per CDR3 protein results from TCRdb running MiXCR on the 5' RACE reads. Among some 190,000 distinct CDR3 sequences listed, 15% to 20% were seen once. In regard to this clonotype: Its specificity is unknown.

This chain connects TRBV7-2 to TRBJ2-7, with TRBD1 matching over 10 bases. The origin of this receptor is an adult woman who had mild COVID-19 (a few samples of this study predate the infection). Cell type and time point are not known. The sequencing input was PBMCs or a T cell subset sorted from them (not recorded which). The CDR3 nucleotides read TGTGCCAGCAGCAACCGGGACAGGGGCTACGAGCAGTACTTC. Amino acids: CASSNRDRGYEQYF.